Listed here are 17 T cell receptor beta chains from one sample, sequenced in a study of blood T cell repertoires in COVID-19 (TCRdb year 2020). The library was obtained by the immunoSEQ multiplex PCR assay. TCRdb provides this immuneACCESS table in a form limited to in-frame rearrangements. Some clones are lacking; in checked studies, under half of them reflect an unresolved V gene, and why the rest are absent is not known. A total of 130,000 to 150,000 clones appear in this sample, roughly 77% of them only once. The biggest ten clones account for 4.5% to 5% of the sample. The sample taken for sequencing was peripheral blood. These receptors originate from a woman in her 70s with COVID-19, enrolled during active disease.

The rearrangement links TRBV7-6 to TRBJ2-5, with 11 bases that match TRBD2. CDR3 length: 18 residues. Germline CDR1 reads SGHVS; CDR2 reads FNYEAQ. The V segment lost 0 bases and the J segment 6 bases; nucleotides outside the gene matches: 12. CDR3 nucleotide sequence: TGTGCCAGCAGCTTAGCCGGGACTAGCGGCCCCCTGGTGAAGACCCAGTACTTC. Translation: CASSLAGTSGPLVKTQYF. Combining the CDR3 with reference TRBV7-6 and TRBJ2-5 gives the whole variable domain GAGVSQSPRYKVTKRGQDVALRCDPISGHVSLYWYRQALGQGPEFLTYFNYEAQQDKSGLPNDRFSAERPEGSISTLTIQRTEQRDSAMYRCASSLAGTSGPLVKTQYFGPGTRLLVL.

The CDR3 loop reads CASSAGLGTDTQYF. CDR3 DNA: TGTGCCAGTAGTGCGGGGCTGGGCACAGATACGCAGTATTTT. This chain links TRBV19 with TRBJ2-3, with D perhaps TRBD2 (6 bases). The CDR3 sequence is 14 residues long. Deletions cut 5 bases from V and 1 base from J, with 10 bases between. CDR1 and CDR2 (germline): LNHDA, SQIVND (reference sequence).

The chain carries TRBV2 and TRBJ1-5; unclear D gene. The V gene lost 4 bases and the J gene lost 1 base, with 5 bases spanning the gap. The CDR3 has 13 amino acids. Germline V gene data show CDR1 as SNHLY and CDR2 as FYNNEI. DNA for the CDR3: TGTGCCAGCAGTGGGCCAAGCAATCAGCCCCAGCATTTT. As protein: CASSGPSNQPQHF.

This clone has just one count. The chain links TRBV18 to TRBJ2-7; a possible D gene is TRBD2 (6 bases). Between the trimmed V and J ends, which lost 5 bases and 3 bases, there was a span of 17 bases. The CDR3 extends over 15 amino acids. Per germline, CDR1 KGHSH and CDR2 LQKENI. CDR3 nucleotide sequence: TGTGCCAGCTCAACCACAAGGGACTCCGGCTACGAGCAGTACTTC. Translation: CASSTTRDSGYEQYF.

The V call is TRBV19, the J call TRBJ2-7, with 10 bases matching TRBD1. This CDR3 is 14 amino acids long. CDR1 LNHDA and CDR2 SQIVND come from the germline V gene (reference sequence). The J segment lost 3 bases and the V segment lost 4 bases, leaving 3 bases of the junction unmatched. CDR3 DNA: TGTGCCAGTAGTACCGGGACAGGGGTCTACGAGCAGTACTTC. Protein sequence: CASSTGTGVYEQYF.

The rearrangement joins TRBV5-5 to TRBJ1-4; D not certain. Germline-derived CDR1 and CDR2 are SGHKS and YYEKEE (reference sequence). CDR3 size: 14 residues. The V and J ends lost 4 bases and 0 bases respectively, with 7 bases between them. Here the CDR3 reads CASSPGATNEKLFF. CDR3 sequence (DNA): TGTGCCAGCAGCCCCGGAGCAACTAATGAAAAACTGTTTTTT. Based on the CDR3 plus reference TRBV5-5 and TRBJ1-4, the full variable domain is DAGVTQSPTHLIKTRGQQVTLRCSPISGHKSVSWYQQVLGQGPQFIFQYYEKEERGRGNFPDRFSARQFPNYSSELNVNALLLGDSALYLCASSPGATNEKLFFGSGTQLSVL.

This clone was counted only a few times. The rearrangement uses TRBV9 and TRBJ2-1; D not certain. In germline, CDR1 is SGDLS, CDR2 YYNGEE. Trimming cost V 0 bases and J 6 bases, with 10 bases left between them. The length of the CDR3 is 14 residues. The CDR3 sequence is CASSVDTLANEQFF. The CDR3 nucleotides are TGTGCCAGCAGCGTAGATACATTGGCCAATGAGCAGTTCTTC.

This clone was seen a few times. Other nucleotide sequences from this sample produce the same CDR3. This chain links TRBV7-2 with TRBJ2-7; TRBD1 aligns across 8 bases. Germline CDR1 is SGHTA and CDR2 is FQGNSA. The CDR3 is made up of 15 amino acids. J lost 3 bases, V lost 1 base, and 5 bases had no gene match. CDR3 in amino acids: CASSLGGTGGYEQYF. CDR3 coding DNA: TGTGCCAGCAGCTTAGGGGGGACAGGAGGCTACGAGCAGTACTTC.

CDR3: CASERGRVGYGYTF. DNA for the CDR3: TGCGCCAGCGAAAGGGGAAGGGTGGGTTATGGCTACACCTTC. This chain uses TRBV23-1 with TRBJ1-2; the D gene is possibly TRBD1 (5 bases). TRBV23-1 is an ORF, with its function uncertain. V was clipped by 8 bases and J by 5 bases, with 18 bases between them. This CDR3 has 14 amino acids.

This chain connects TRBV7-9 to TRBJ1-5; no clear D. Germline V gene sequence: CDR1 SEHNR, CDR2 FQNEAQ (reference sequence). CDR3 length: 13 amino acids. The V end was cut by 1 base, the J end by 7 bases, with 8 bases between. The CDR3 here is CASSLGARQPQHF. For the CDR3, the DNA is TGTGCCAGCAGCTTAGGGGCAAGACAGCCCCAGCATTTT.

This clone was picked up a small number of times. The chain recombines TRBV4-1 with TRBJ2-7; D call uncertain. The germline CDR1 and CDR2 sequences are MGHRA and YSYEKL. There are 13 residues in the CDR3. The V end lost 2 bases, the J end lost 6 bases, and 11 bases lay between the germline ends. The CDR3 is CASSQPTPGEQYF. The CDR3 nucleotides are TGCGCCAGCAGCCAACCTACACCGGGCGAGCAGTACTTC.

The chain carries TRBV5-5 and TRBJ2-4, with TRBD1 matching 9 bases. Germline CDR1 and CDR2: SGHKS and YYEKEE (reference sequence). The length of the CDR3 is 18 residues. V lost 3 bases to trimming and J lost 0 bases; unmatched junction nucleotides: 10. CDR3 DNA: TGTGCCAGCAGCTGGAGGGACAGGGACCTACTAGCCAAAAACATTCAGTACTTC. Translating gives CASSWRDRDLLAKNIQYF.

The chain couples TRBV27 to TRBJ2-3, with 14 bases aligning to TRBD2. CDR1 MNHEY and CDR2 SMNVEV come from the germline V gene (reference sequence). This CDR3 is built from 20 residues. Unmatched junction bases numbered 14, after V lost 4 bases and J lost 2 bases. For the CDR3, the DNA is TGTGCCAGCAGTTATAGGAGGGTGGGACTAGCGGGGGAGTACACAGATACGCAGTATTTT. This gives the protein CASSYRRVGLAGEYTDTQYF.

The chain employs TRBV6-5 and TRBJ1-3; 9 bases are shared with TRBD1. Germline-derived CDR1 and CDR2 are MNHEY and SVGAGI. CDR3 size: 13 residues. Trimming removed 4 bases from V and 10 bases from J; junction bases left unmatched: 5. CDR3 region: CASSSGTGRTIYF. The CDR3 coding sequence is TGTGCCAGCAGTTCCGGGACAGGGCGTACCATATATTTT.

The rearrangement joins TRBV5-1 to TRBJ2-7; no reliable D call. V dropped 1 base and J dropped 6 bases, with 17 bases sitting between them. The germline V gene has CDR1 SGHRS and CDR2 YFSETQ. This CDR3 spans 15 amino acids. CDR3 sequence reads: CASSLSSGSPGEQYF. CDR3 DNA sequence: TGCGCCAGCAGCTTGTCGTCCGGGTCCCCCGGCGAGCAGTACTTC.

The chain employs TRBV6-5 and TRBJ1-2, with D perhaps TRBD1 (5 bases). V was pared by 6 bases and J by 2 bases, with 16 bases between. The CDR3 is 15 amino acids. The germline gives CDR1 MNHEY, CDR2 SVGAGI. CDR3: CASRPSGGLNYGYTF. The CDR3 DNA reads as TGTGCCAGCAGGCCGTCGGGGGGTCTGAACTATGGCTACACCTTC.

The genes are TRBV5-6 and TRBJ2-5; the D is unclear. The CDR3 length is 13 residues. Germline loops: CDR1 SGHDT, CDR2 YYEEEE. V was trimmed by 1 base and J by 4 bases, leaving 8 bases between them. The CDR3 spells CASSLKPGETQYF. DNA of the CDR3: TGTGCCAGCAGCTTGAAGCCTGGAGAGACCCAGTACTTC.